This is a list of T cell receptor beta chains from one sample in a study of spatial heterogeneity in lung cancer. TCRdb re-called the 5' RACE reads with MiXCR, one entry per CDR3 protein. The table has roughly 120,000 distinct CDR3 sequences, roughly an eighth seen once. The specimen comprised PBMCs, sampled at follow-up. These receptors were taken from a male donor with early-stage non-small cell lung cancer. Each CDR3 is given with its conserved first and last residue. Rows give clone size only sometimes, using once, few, many, or a class for an expanded clone.

j_gene: TRBJ1-2
v_gene: TRBV9
abundance: many
CDR3aa: CASSPPCGTF

j_gene: TRBJ2-2
v_gene: TRBV28
abundance: many
CDR3aa: CASSLVAGELFF

j_gene: TRBJ2-1
v_gene: TRBV18
abundance: .
CDR3aa: CASSPRGSGDNEQFF

j_gene: TRBJ2-5
v_gene: TRBV6-2/TRBV6-3
abundance: few
CDR3aa: CASSHVYREGETQYF

j_gene: TRBJ2-7
v_gene: TRBV9
abundance: few
CDR3aa: CASSSGLSYEQYF

j_gene: TRBJ1-2
v_gene: TRBV20-1
abundance: few
CDR3aa: CSAKTGTGNYGYTF

j_gene: TRBJ1-1
v_gene: TRBV6-6
abundance: .
CDR3aa: CASSSSGGTEAFF

j_gene: TRBJ1-5
v_gene: TRBV20-1
abundance: many
CDR3aa: CSALTGSSNQPQHF

j_gene: TRBJ1-6
v_gene: TRBV12-3/TRBV12-4
abundance: many
CDR3aa: CASSLVDRPPLHF

j_gene: TRBJ2-6
v_gene: TRBV7-9
abundance: few
CDR3aa: CATRLAFRRSGANVLTF

j_gene: TRBJ1-4
v_gene: TRBV5-1
abundance: many
CDR3aa: CASSILGATNEKLFF

j_gene: TRBJ2-3
v_gene: TRBV7-2
abundance: many
CDR3aa: CASSAPSLWRGSGTDTQYF

j_gene: TRBJ2-3
v_gene: TRBV2
abundance: .
CDR3aa: CASSRTSGAQYF

j_gene: TRBJ2-7
v_gene: TRBV2
abundance: few
CDR3aa: CASRDGTGTYEQYF

j_gene: TRBJ1-1
v_gene: TRBV13
abundance: few
CDR3aa: CASSLLQGRAFF

j_gene: TRBJ2-6
v_gene: TRBV6-5
abundance: few
CDR3aa: CAARFSGANVLTF

j_gene: TRBJ1-2
v_gene: TRBV7-9
abundance: few
CDR3aa: CASSHRGHDYGYTF

j_gene: TRBJ2-6
v_gene: TRBV2
abundance: .
CDR3aa: CASDRDSYNVLTF

j_gene: TRBJ2-7
v_gene: TRBV5-1
abundance: few
CDR3aa: CASSSTDYEQYF

j_gene: TRBJ2-5
v_gene: TRBV7-9
abundance: many
CDR3aa: CASSLLQETQYF

j_gene: TRBJ2-6
v_gene: TRBV9
abundance: .
CDR3aa: CASSVGGTTTYSGANVLTF

j_gene: TRBJ2-1
v_gene: TRBV2
abundance: few
CDR3aa: CASSDRVYEQFF

j_gene: TRBJ1-6
v_gene: TRBV28
abundance: many
CDR3aa: CASSLWQGNSPLHF

j_gene: TRBJ2-1
v_gene: TRBV24-1
abundance: few
CDR3aa: CATSDSRPVNEQFF

j_gene: TRBJ2-1
v_gene: TRBV12-3/TRBV12-4
abundance: many
CDR3aa: CASTPRDEQFF

j_gene: TRBJ2-4
v_gene: TRBV10-3
abundance: many
CDR3aa: CAISESTISIQYF

j_gene: TRBJ2-3
v_gene: TRBV7-2
abundance: few
CDR3aa: CASSPMGTGPSDTQYF

j_gene: TRBJ2-5
v_gene: TRBV5-5
abundance: few
CDR3aa: CASSTRTSGGETQYF

j_gene: TRBJ2-4
v_gene: TRBV6-2/TRBV6-3
abundance: few
CDR3aa: CASNPGGSKNIQYF

j_gene: TRBJ1-5
v_gene: TRBV6-2/TRBV6-3
abundance: .
CDR3aa: CASSYSGGLTQPQHF

j_gene: TRBJ1-2
v_gene: TRBV20-1
abundance: many
CDR3aa: CSARDPGGAAYGYTF

j_gene: TRBJ1-5
v_gene: TRBV28
abundance: few
CDR3aa: CASSFGGGSNQPQHF

j_gene: TRBJ1-2
v_gene: TRBV6-4
abundance: .
CDR3aa: CASRETALSYGYTF

j_gene: TRBJ2-3
v_gene: TRBV13
abundance: many
CDR3aa: CASSSPRRITDTQYF

j_gene: TRBJ1-1
v_gene: TRBV28
abundance: .
CDR3aa: CASRPQGSTEAFF

j_gene: TRBJ1-1
v_gene: TRBV6-2/TRBV6-3
abundance: .
CDR3aa: CASSLPVSNTEAFF

j_gene: TRBJ1-2
v_gene: TRBV4-3
abundance: many
CDR3aa: CASSQDPLARGGYTF

j_gene: TRBJ2-6
v_gene: TRBV7-3
abundance: few
CDR3aa: CASSLGTGPSSGANVLTF

j_gene: TRBJ2-5
v_gene: TRBV5-8
abundance: .
CDR3aa: CASFETSRLQETQYF

j_gene: TRBJ2-1
v_gene: TRBV6-5
abundance: .
CDR3aa: CASFGTGVSNEQFF

j_gene: TRBJ2-2
v_gene: TRBV18
abundance: .
CDR3aa: CASSPTQGQSTGELFF

j_gene: TRBJ2-3
v_gene: TRBV20-1
abundance: many
CDR3aa: CSAKLYRTDTQYF

j_gene: TRBJ2-5
v_gene: TRBV12-3/TRBV12-4
abundance: few
CDR3aa: CASSPDYRGAQYF

j_gene: TRBJ2-3
v_gene: TRBV7-3
abundance: .
CDR3aa: CASSPGLEPDTQYF

j_gene: TRBJ1-5
v_gene: TRBV9
abundance: many
CDR3aa: CASSVDGQTNQPQHF

j_gene: TRBJ2-7
v_gene: TRBV7-2
abundance: few
CDR3aa: CASSLDRYSDEQYF

j_gene: TRBJ2-7
v_gene: TRBV28
abundance: many
CDR3aa: CASVGFTGTGGSEQYF

j_gene: TRBJ1-2
v_gene: TRBV5-1
abundance: many
CDR3aa: CASTLGDGDYGYTF

j_gene: TRBJ2-4
v_gene: TRBV20-1
abundance: many
CDR3aa: CSARERQGWITKNIQYF

j_gene: TRBJ2-7
v_gene: TRBV28
abundance: many
CDR3aa: CASSLRDGLSYEQYF

j_gene: TRBJ2-7
v_gene: TRBV4-2
abundance: many
CDR3aa: CASSQGKFPYEQYF

j_gene: TRBJ1-5
v_gene: TRBV4-2
abundance: .
CDR3aa: CASSQEAGGNQPQHF

j_gene: TRBJ2-1
v_gene: TRBV27
abundance: few
CDR3aa: CASRGQGKRLNEQFF

j_gene: TRBJ1-5
v_gene: TRBV4-1
abundance: .
CDR3aa: CASSHEVTGDQPQHF